This T cell receptor (beta chain) stems from a study of glioma-infiltrating T cells. This clonotype was picked up a small number of times. The iRepertoire nested amplicon-rescue multiplex PCR amplified TCR alpha and beta CDR3s from RNA. TCRdb redid the calling of the multiplex PCR reads with MiXCR, one entry per CDR3 protein. The sample contains some 17,000 distinct CDR3 sequences, roughly 64% of which appear only once. Germline CDR1 is MNHEY and CDR2 is SMNVEV (reference sequence). The CDR3 extends over 13 amino acids. The V and J ends lost 3 bases and 1 base respectively, with 7 bases between them. Material for sequencing was glioma tissue, nonneoplastic brain tissue, or PBMCs (not recorded which). The receptor was derived from a human donor with low-grade glioma or glioblastoma, undergoing nonglioma brain surgery, or in good health (not recorded which). The chain links TRBV27 to TRBJ2-7, with unresolved D. The CDR3 protein is CASSLAVSYEQYF. CDR3 coding DNA: TGTGCCAGCAGTTTGGCAGTATCCTACGAGCAGTACTTC.